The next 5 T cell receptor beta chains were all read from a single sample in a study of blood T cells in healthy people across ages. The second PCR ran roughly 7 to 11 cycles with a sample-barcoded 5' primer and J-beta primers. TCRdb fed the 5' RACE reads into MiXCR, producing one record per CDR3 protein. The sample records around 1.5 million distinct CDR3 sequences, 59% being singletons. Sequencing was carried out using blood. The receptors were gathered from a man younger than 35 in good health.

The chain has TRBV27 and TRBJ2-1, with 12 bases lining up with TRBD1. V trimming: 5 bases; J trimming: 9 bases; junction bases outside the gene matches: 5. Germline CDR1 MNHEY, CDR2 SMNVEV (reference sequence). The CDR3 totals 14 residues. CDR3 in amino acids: CASSRDRGRGEQFF. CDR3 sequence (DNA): TGTGCCAGCAGTCGGGACAGGGGGCGAGGTGAGCAGTTCTTC.

The CDR3 region is CSARRGSPGGPEAFF. The CDR3 DNA sequence: TGCAGTGCTAGACGGGGGAGCCCCGGCGGGCCTGAAGCTTTCTTT. This chain links TRBV20-1 with TRBJ1-1; weak D call: TRBD1 (5 bases). This CDR3 has 15 amino acids. The V end lost 2 bases, the J end lost 6 bases, and 19 bases lay between the germline ends. Looked up from germline, CDR1 is DFQATT and CDR2 is SNEGSKA (reference sequence).

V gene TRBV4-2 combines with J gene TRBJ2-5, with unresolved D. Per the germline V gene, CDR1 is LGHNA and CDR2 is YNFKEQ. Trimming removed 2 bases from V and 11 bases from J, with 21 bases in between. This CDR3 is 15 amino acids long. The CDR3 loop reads CASSQMGNNMDEQYF. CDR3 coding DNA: TGTGCCAGCAGCCAAATGGGTAATAATATGGATGAGCAGTACTTC.

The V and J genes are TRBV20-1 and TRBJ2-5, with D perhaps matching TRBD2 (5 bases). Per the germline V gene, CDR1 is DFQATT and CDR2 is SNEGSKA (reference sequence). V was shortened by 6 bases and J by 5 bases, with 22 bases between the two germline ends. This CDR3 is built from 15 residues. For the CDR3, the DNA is TGCAGTGCCACCGTAATCCGGGATTTGTTGGAGACCCAGTACTTC. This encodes CSATVIRDLLETQYF.

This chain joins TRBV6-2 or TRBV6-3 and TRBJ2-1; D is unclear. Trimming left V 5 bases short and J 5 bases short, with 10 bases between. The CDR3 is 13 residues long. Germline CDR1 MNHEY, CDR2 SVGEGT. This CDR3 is CASSDVSNNEQFF. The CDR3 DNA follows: TGTGCCAGCAGTGACGTCAGTAACAATGAGCAGTTCTTC.